This T cell receptor (beta chain) was observed in a study of OX40 agonist ivuxolimab in advanced cancers. The protocol was immunoSEQ multiplex PCR, while the TCRdb copy is restricted to in-frame clones and leaves out a portion. This sample yields tens of thousands of clones, of which about 85% are seen a single time; around 50% belongs to the top ten. Study-wide results and caveats: In a subset of nonresponders, normalized T-cell clonal expansion was also low. With doses of 0.1 to 3.0 mg/kg, CD4+ and CD8+ blood T cells had undergone clonal expansion by week 6.

Remarks on this clone: Its antigen is still unknown.

V was pared by 5 bases and J by 5 bases, with 13 bases between. CDR3 length: 13 amino acids. CDR1 LNHDA and CDR2 SQIVND come from the germline V gene (reference sequence). The starting material was CD4+ or CD8+ T cells sorted from blood, obtained in a trial of the OX40 agonist ivuxolimab. The genes are TRBV19 and TRBJ2-7; D not resolved. This receptor was taken from an adult with an advanced solid tumor such as melanoma, head and neck, liver or kidney cancer. The CDR3, as DNA: TGTGCCAGTAGTTTCCGGGTCCACAACGAGCAGTACTTC. Amino acids: CASSFRVHNEQYF.